Reported below is one T cell receptor beta chain. The specificity of this receptor is unknown. Qualities for individual bases were not recorded, and no much larger clone is one base off. Including cysteine and phenylalanine, the CDR3 has 14 amino acids. Only the CDR3 region is kept as DNA, spanning 42 bases read in frame from base 1. The germline V gene yields SGDLS for CDR1 and YYNGEE for CDR2. V is cut back by 3 bases and J by 0 bases, with 1 base in the junction unmatched. The CDR3 regions of human TCRbeta chains were analyzed by immunosequencing. In the paper's pipeline: Repertoire TCRs were matched against a reference library of SARS-CoV-2-specific TCRs generated with the MIRA antigen-specificity platform. Breadth was defined as the fraction of unique TCRs that were SARS-CoV-2-associated, and depth was defined as the fraction of total T cells that were SARS-CoV-2-associated. Using the MIRA data, each spike-specific TCR was assigned both to the spike region to which the TCR was reactive and to a CD4 or CD8 class. Log10-transformed breadth and depth values were compared by one-way ANOVA with Sidak's multiple comparisons tests. TCRdb provides this immuneACCESS table in a form limited to in-frame rearrangements. Some clones are lacking; in checked studies, under half of them reflect an unresolved V gene, and why the rest are absent is not known. From that table come the V and J calls and clone size; the DNA was used to work out D and trimming. A total of about 99,000 clones appear in this sample, around nine tenths of them only once. Approximately 22% of the sample is held by the ten biggest clonotypes.

The sample is drawn from a study of T cell responses to AZD1222 COVID-19 vaccine (dated by TCRdb to about 2021). With regard to the full study: Because spike-specific TCR depth and breadth did not differ between the two schedules, AZD1222 recipients who got a second dose at roughly 4 weeks were pooled with those who got a second dose at roughly 12 weeks. Trial participants were enrolled by age into subgroups of 18-55, 56-69 and 70-plus years, and about 150, 27 and 61 TCR-sequenced participants, respectively, were included in these subgroups. TCR sequencing covered some 240 trial participants: around 210 given two doses of AZD1222 and 26 given two doses of MenACWY control vaccine. Results the study describes overall, beyond this receptor: After two AZD1222 doses, both the breadth and the depth of spike-specific TCRs were significantly higher than at day 0 and than in MenACWY recipients. Because no day 14 peak-response samples were available, the repertoires could be characterized only after the peak T cell response. Only five or six AZD1222 recipients were SARS-CoV-2 seropositive at baseline, limiting conclusions about previously exposed vaccinees. Vaccine-associated CD4 TCRs spanned the whole spike protein, with dominant responses in regions 160-218 and 743-854. Most participants were white British and females outnumbered males, and the authors suggested that clonal diversity may have been underestimated. In the small 56-69-year group, the increase in depth fell short of significance, most likely because of low power. Epitopes outside the regions mutated in the B.1.351 and B.1.1.7 variants were reportedly recognized by nearly half of the unique spike-specific TCRs.

The sample's time point label, in plain terms: baseline before first vaccination. The vaccinee samples were drawn from two UK trials, COV001 and COV002, one of which was a single-blind randomized controlled phase 2/3 trial testing AZD1222 (ChAdOx1 nCoV-19) in healthy adults. For TCRbeta chain sequencing, PBMC samples from trial participants were taken at day 0 and at day 28 after the second dose. This receptor was obtained from an adult in good health. The V and J segments used are TRBV9 and TRBJ1-2, with 8 bases in between that match TRBD1. This specimen consisted of peripheral blood, obtained on day 0 of AZD1222 vaccination. The nucleotides read TGTGCCAGCAGCGGACAGGGGTCTAACTATGGCTACACCTTC. Translated, this gives CASSGQGSNYGYTF. The full variable domain, with segments outside the CDR3 supplied by the reference TRBV9 and TRBJ1-2 proteins, appears as DSGVTQTPKHLITATGQRVTLRCSPRSGDLSVYWYQQSLDQGLQFLIQYYNGEERAKGNILERFSAQQFPDLHSELNLSSLELGDSALYFCASSGQGSNYGYTFGSGTRLTVV.